Listed below are T cell receptor beta chains from one sample, sequenced in a study of blood T cell repertoires in COVID-19. Produced via immunoSEQ multiplex PCR; TCRdb's table is partial and in-frame only. The profile shows roughly 260,000 clones, approximately 92% of them singletons. The sample comprised peripheral blood. Receptors originate from a person between 18 and 30 years old with COVID-19, enrolled during active disease. The CDR3 runs from the conserved cysteine through the conserved F or W. D genes are given only for firm matches. The size of a clone is reported for some rows only, either as once, few or many, or as a class for expanded clones.

CDR3nt: TGTGCCATCGGGGATCCGGGACAGGGGACCTACGAGCAGTACTTC
CDR3aa: CAIGDPGQGTYEQYF
abundance: NA
j_gene: TRBJ2-7
v_gene: TRBV10-3
d_gene: TRBD1

CDR3nt: TGTGCCAGCAGTGAGGGGGGGCGCCGGGACATTCAGTACTTC
CDR3aa: CASSEGGRRDIQYF
abundance: NA
j_gene: TRBJ2-4
v_gene: TRBV2
d_gene: NA

CDR3nt: TGTGCCAGCACTTCGATCTGGCGGGGTTACAATGAGCAGTTCTTC
CDR3aa: CASTSIWRGYNEQFF
abundance: NA
j_gene: TRBJ2-1
v_gene: TRBV27
d_gene: NA

CDR3nt: TGTGCCTGGAGTGTACTAGCGGTTACTAGCACAGATACGCAGTATTTT
CDR3aa: CAWSVLAVTSTDTQYF
abundance: NA
j_gene: TRBJ2-3
v_gene: TRBV30
d_gene: TRBD2

CDR3nt: TGCAGCGTGGGGGGACAGGGCCGCACAGATACGCAGTATTTT
CDR3aa: CSVGGQGRTDTQYF
abundance: NA
j_gene: TRBJ2-3
v_gene: TRBV29-1
d_gene: TRBD1

CDR3nt: TGTGCCAGCGCGGGGACAGCCAATGAGGCCCAGTACTTC
CDR3aa: CASAGTANEAQYF
abundance: NA
j_gene: TRBJ2-5
v_gene: TRBV6-5
d_gene: NA

CDR3nt: TGTGCCACCAGTGATTTCGGAGGGCGGGTGGGTGAGCAGTTCTTC
CDR3aa: CATSDFGGRVGEQFF
abundance: NA
j_gene: TRBJ2-1
v_gene: TRBV24-1
d_gene: NA

CDR3nt: TGCGCCAGCAGCAGATTAGCGGGCACCACAGATACGCAGTATTTT
CDR3aa: CASSRLAGTTDTQYF
abundance: NA
j_gene: TRBJ2-3
v_gene: TRBV4-1
d_gene: TRBD2

CDR3nt: TGTGCAAGTCGCAGCTACCGAGGGCGGGTAACACGGGAGACCCAGTACTTC
CDR3aa: CASRSYRGRVTRETQYF
abundance: NA
j_gene: TRBJ2-5
v_gene: TRBV12-2
d_gene: NA

CDR3nt: TGTGCCAGCAGCCAAGTCACAGCTAATGAAAAACTGTTTTTT
CDR3aa: CASSQVTANEKLFF
abundance: NA
j_gene: TRBJ1-4
v_gene: TRBV3-1/TRBV3-2
d_gene: NA

CDR3nt: TGCGCCAGCAGCTCCCGGACAGGTTCTGGGGCCAACGTCCTGACTTTC
CDR3aa: CASSSRTGSGANVLTF
abundance: NA
j_gene: TRBJ2-6
v_gene: TRBV5-1
d_gene: TRBD1

CDR3nt: TGTGCCAGCAGTTTGACAGAGATCACAGATACGCAGTATTTT
CDR3aa: CASSLTEITDTQYF
abundance: NA
j_gene: TRBJ2-3
v_gene: TRBV28
d_gene: NA

CDR3nt: TGTGCCAGCACAGAGAGCGGGGGGAACCAAGAGACCCAGTACTTC
CDR3aa: CASTESGGNQETQYF
abundance: NA
j_gene: TRBJ2-5
v_gene: TRBV6-5
d_gene: TRBD2

CDR3nt: TGCGCCAGCAGTCAATCACAGCTCCCAAAACTGTTTTTT
CDR3aa: CASSQSQLPKLFF
abundance: NA
j_gene: TRBJ1-4
v_gene: TRBV23-1
d_gene: NA

CDR3nt: TGTGCCAGCAGCCGGGGACAGGGACTTATCACAGATACGCAGTATTTT
CDR3aa: CASSRGQGLITDTQYF
abundance: NA
j_gene: TRBJ2-3
v_gene: TRBV5-6
d_gene: TRBD1

CDR3nt: TGTGCCAGTAGTACCCTGGGACAGGCAGTTGGAAAACTGTTTTTT
CDR3aa: CASSTLGQAVGKLFF
abundance: NA
j_gene: TRBJ1-4
v_gene: TRBV19
d_gene: TRBD1

CDR3nt: TGTGCCTGGAGTGGCCTGGGGGGGGATCAGCCCCAGCATTTT
CDR3aa: CAWSGLGGDQPQHF
abundance: NA
j_gene: TRBJ1-5
v_gene: TRBV30
d_gene: NA

CDR3nt: TGTGCCAGCAGCCAAGAGATTGGCAGGGACACCTTC
CDR3aa: CASSQEIGRDTF
abundance: NA
j_gene: TRBJ1-2
v_gene: TRBV14
d_gene: NA

CDR3nt: TGTGCCAGCAGCCAGGGGCGAAGCTATGGCTACACCTTC
CDR3aa: CASSQGRSYGYTF
abundance: once
j_gene: TRBJ1-2
v_gene: TRBV4-2
d_gene: NA

CDR3nt: TGCGCCAGCAGCTTGGTTTCTAGCGGGGGAGATACGCAGTATTTT
CDR3aa: CASSLVSSGGDTQYF
abundance: NA
j_gene: TRBJ2-3
v_gene: TRBV5-1
d_gene: TRBD2

CDR3nt: TGTGCCACCAGTGATTTGCAGGACAGCATGCAGTACTTC
CDR3aa: CATSDLQDSMQYF
abundance: NA
j_gene: TRBJ2-7
v_gene: TRBV24-1
d_gene: NA

CDR3nt: TGCGCCAGCAGCTTGGCCCTTAGTACAGATACGCAGTATTTT
CDR3aa: CASSLALSTDTQYF
abundance: NA
j_gene: TRBJ2-3
v_gene: TRBV5-1
d_gene: NA

CDR3nt: TGCGCCAGCAGCCAAGACCGGACAGGTTCCTACGAGCAGTACTTC
CDR3aa: CASSQDRTGSYEQYF
abundance: few
j_gene: TRBJ2-7
v_gene: TRBV4-3
d_gene: TRBD1

CDR3nt: TGTGCCAGCAGCCGACTTGGCGGGTCTAACTATGGCTACACCTTC
CDR3aa: CASSRLGGSNYGYTF
abundance: NA
j_gene: TRBJ1-2
v_gene: TRBV14
d_gene: NA

CDR3nt: TGCGCCAGCAGCCAACAAATCTATAATTCACCCCTCCACTTT
CDR3aa: CASSQQIYNSPLHF
abundance: NA
j_gene: TRBJ1-6
v_gene: TRBV4-1
d_gene: NA

CDR3nt: TGTGCCAGTAGTACCCGTGGAGGGGTAAACGAGCAGTACTTC
CDR3aa: CASSTRGGVNEQYF
abundance: NA
j_gene: TRBJ2-7
v_gene: TRBV19
d_gene: NA

CDR3nt: TGCGCCAGCAGACCCGGGACTAGCGGGAGTCCGAGCCCGAAATCCTACGAGCAGTACTTC
CDR3aa: CASRPGTSGSPSPKSYEQYF
abundance: NA
j_gene: TRBJ2-7
v_gene: TRBV10-1
d_gene: TRBD2

CDR3nt: TGTGCCAGCAGCACGGGACTAGCTGGGAATGAGCAGTTCTTC
CDR3aa: CASSTGLAGNEQFF
abundance: NA
j_gene: TRBJ2-1
v_gene: TRBV7-2
d_gene: TRBD2

CDR3nt: TGTGCCAGCAGCTCTCGGGACAACTACGAGCAGTACTTC
CDR3aa: CASSSRDNYEQYF
abundance: NA
j_gene: TRBJ2-7
v_gene: TRBV11-2
d_gene: NA

CDR3nt: TGTGCCAGCAGTTCCCACTACAATGAGCAGTTCTTC
CDR3aa: CASSSHYNEQFF
abundance: NA
j_gene: TRBJ2-1
v_gene: TRBV6-2/TRBV6-3
d_gene: NA

CDR3nt: TGTGCCAGCAGTTTATCTGGGGCAGAGCAGTTCTTC
CDR3aa: CASSLSGAEQFF
abundance: once
j_gene: TRBJ2-1
v_gene: TRBV28
d_gene: NA

CDR3nt: TGCAGCGTCAAGGCCGGGACAGGGGGGTTCAATGAGCAGTTCTTC
CDR3aa: CSVKAGTGGFNEQFF
abundance: NA
j_gene: TRBJ2-1
v_gene: TRBV29-1
d_gene: TRBD1

CDR3nt: TGTGCCAGCACCGAGGGCGGGCCGTACGGCTATGGCTACACCTTC
CDR3aa: CASTEGGPYGYGYTF
abundance: NA
j_gene: TRBJ1-2
v_gene: TRBV7-9
d_gene: NA

CDR3nt: TGTGCCAGCAGTTCCCCTTTACAGGGATCCAATACCCACGAGCAGTACTTC
CDR3aa: CASSSPLQGSNTHEQYF
abundance: few
j_gene: TRBJ2-7
v_gene: TRBV27
d_gene: NA

CDR3nt: TGTGCCAGCAGTCCCAGGGTCCAAGAGACCCAGTACTTC
CDR3aa: CASSPRVQETQYF
abundance: NA
j_gene: TRBJ2-5
v_gene: TRBV6-2/TRBV6-3
d_gene: NA

CDR3nt: TGCGCCAGCAGCTTGGAGACGGCTAGCGGGAGGGAGACCCAGTACTTC
CDR3aa: CASSLETASGRETQYF
abundance: NA
j_gene: TRBJ2-5
v_gene: TRBV5-1
d_gene: TRBD2

CDR3nt: TGTGCCAGCAGTTACTCGACAGGGGGCCACGAGCAGTACTTC
CDR3aa: CASSYSTGGHEQYF
abundance: NA
j_gene: TRBJ2-7
v_gene: TRBV6-6
d_gene: TRBD1

CDR3nt: TGTGCCAGCAGCCAAAGGGGCAGCTCCTACGAGCAGTACTTC
CDR3aa: CASSQRGSSYEQYF
abundance: NA
j_gene: TRBJ2-7
v_gene: TRBV21-1
d_gene: NA

CDR3nt: TGTGCCAGCAGCCAAGTGGGAAAAGCGGGCCCTTACAATGAGCAGTTCTTC
CDR3aa: CASSQVGKAGPYNEQFF
abundance: NA
j_gene: TRBJ2-1
v_gene: TRBV3-1/TRBV3-2
d_gene: NA

CDR3nt: TGTGCCAGCAGTCTACTCTCTGGGGCCAACGTCCTGACTTTC
CDR3aa: CASSLLSGANVLTF
abundance: NA
j_gene: TRBJ2-6
v_gene: TRBV6-6
d_gene: NA

CDR3nt: TGCAGTGCTAGTACAGCCTACGAGCAGTACTTC
CDR3aa: CSASTAYEQYF
abundance: NA
j_gene: TRBJ2-7
v_gene: TRBV20-1
d_gene: NA

CDR3nt: TGCGCCAGCAGCCAGACCGGGACAGGGGAGACCCAGTACTTC
CDR3aa: CASSQTGTGETQYF
abundance: NA
j_gene: TRBJ2-5
v_gene: TRBV5-1
d_gene: TRBD1

CDR3nt: TGTGCCAGCTCATTTGGCCCAACAGGCTCCTACGAGCAGTACTTC
CDR3aa: CASSFGPTGSYEQYF
abundance: NA
j_gene: TRBJ2-7
v_gene: TRBV18
d_gene: NA

CDR3nt: TGTGCCACCAGTAGGTCTAGCGGGAGCGCAGATACGCAGTATTTT
CDR3aa: CATSRSSGSADTQYF
abundance: NA
j_gene: TRBJ2-3
v_gene: TRBV24-1
d_gene: TRBD2

CDR3nt: TGTGCCAGCAGCTTGGCGAGGTCAAACTATGGCTACACCTTC
CDR3aa: CASSLARSNYGYTF
abundance: NA
j_gene: TRBJ1-2
v_gene: TRBV5-8
d_gene: NA

CDR3nt: TGTGCCAGCACGATCGTGACAAGCATGAAAGGTGGTGAAGCTTTCTTT
CDR3aa: CASTIVTSMKGGEAFF
abundance: NA
j_gene: TRBJ1-1
v_gene: TRBV7-9
d_gene: NA

CDR3nt: TGTGCCTGGGCCGGACAGGGGATGGTAACCGGGGAGCTGTTTTTT
CDR3aa: CAWAGQGMVTGELFF
abundance: NA
j_gene: TRBJ2-2
v_gene: TRBV30
d_gene: TRBD1

CDR3nt: TGTGCCAGCAGCCAAGATGAGAGCTCCTACGAGCAGTACTTC
CDR3aa: CASSQDESSYEQYF
abundance: NA
j_gene: TRBJ2-7
v_gene: TRBV3-1/TRBV3-2
d_gene: NA

CDR3nt: TGTGCCAGCAGCCCGGGACAGGGCAATCCCGGGGAGCTGTTTTTT
CDR3aa: CASSPGQGNPGELFF
abundance: NA
j_gene: TRBJ2-2
v_gene: TRBV5-6
d_gene: TRBD1

CDR3nt: TGTGCCAGCAGCCGACTAGCTGACGGGGAGCTGTTTTTT
CDR3aa: CASSRLADGELFF
abundance: NA
j_gene: TRBJ2-2
v_gene: TRBV7-8
d_gene: TRBD2

CDR3nt: TGTGCCAGCCGCCCCAAAGGACTTGGTTCACCCCTCCACTTT
CDR3aa: CASRPKGLGSPLHF
abundance: NA
j_gene: TRBJ1-6
v_gene: TRBV19
d_gene: NA

CDR3nt: TGTGCCAGTAGTACGTCGGGAGTATCCTACAATGAGCAGTTCTTC
CDR3aa: CASSTSGVSYNEQFF
abundance: NA
j_gene: TRBJ2-1
v_gene: TRBV19
d_gene: NA

CDR3nt: TGTGCCAGCAGCTTAGCGGGGACCTTGGGAAACACCATATATTTT
CDR3aa: CASSLAGTLGNTIYF
abundance: NA
j_gene: TRBJ1-3
v_gene: TRBV6-5
d_gene: NA

CDR3nt: TGCGCCAGCAACACCCCGGGGGGGTACTACAATGAGCAGTTCTTC
CDR3aa: CASNTPGGYYNEQFF
abundance: NA
j_gene: TRBJ2-1
v_gene: TRBV4-1
d_gene: TRBD2

CDR3nt: TGTGCCAGCAGATCCTCGGGGGGAGTCCAAGAGACCCAGTACTTC
CDR3aa: CASRSSGGVQETQYF
abundance: once
j_gene: TRBJ2-5
v_gene: TRBV27
d_gene: TRBD2